These 16 T cell receptor beta chains came from one sample sequenced in a study of T cell responses to AZD1222 COVID-19 vaccine. The method was immunoSEQ multiplex PCR; TCRdb's version includes in-frame clones alone and lacks a portion of them. The sample holds roughly 200,000 clones, over 80% seen once. The sample here was peripheral blood, taken 28 days after the second dose of the MenACWY control vaccine. The receptors were sampled from an adult who received the MenACWY meningococcal vaccine as a control.

V is TRBV6-6 and J is TRBJ1-1; D remains ambiguous. Germline V lookup: CDR1 MNHNY, CDR2 SVGAGI (reference sequence). V lost 0 bases and J 5 bases, leaving 13 bases between the germline ends. The CDR3 covers 15 residues. The CDR3 DNA reads as TGTGCCAGCAGTTACTCGTGGTCCATAGGGACTGAAGCTTTCTTT. Translating gives CASSYSWSIGTEAFF.

This clone was observed once. The V and J genes are TRBV19 and TRBJ2-7, with a tentative D call TRBD1 (5 bases). The CDR3 contains 13 residues. V lost 5 bases and J lost 3, with 11 bases in between. Germline CDR1 LNHDA, CDR2 SQIVND (reference sequence). The DNA for the CDR3 is TGTGCCAGTAGTTTGCAGGGAATCTACGAGCAGTACTTC. Its translation: CASSLQGIYEQYF.

The chain joins TRBV6-2 or TRBV6-3 to TRBJ2-3; 11 bases fit TRBD2. Germline loops: CDR1 MNHEY, CDR2 SVGEGT. Unmatched junction bases numbered 7, after V lost 6 bases and J lost 2 bases. The CDR3 extends over 16 amino acids. CDR3 bases: TGTGCCAGCAGCGAAATAGCGGGGGGGCCCACAGATACGCAGTATTTT. Translating gives CASSEIAGGPTDTQYF.

CDR3 DNA sequence: TGTGCCAGCAGCCACCGGGACACCCTCTCTGGGGCCAACGTCCTGACTTTC. Residues: CASSHRDTLSGANVLTF. The gene calls are TRBV7-9 and TRBJ2-6, with a weak D call TRBD1 (6 bases). V was pared by 5 bases and J by 0 bases, with 14 bases between. CDR3 size: 17 residues. Per germline, CDR1 SEHNR and CDR2 FQNEAQ (reference sequence).

Concerning this clone: Distinct nucleotide sequences in the sample also encode this CDR3. J is TRBJ1-5 and V is TRBV30; D is unresolved. The CDR3 contains 13 residues. Germline values: CDR1 GTSNPN, CDR2 SVGIG (reference sequence). V was pared by 5 bases and J by 0 bases, with 8 bases between. The CDR3 nucleotides are TGTGCCTGGGCGGGAGGTAGCAATCAGCCCCAGCATTTT. Its protein is CAWAGGSNQPQHF.

V usage is TRBV19 and J usage is TRBJ1-1; perhaps TRBD1 as D (5 bases). V shed 5 bases and J shed 0 bases, with 13 bases lying between them. The CDR3 runs 15 residues. CDR1 and CDR2 from the germline V gene are LNHDA and SQIVND (reference sequence). The CDR3 region has the DNA TGTGCCAGTAGTGCGCTAGCGGGACTGAACACTGAAGCTTTCTTT. Residues: CASSALAGLNTEAFF.

The J gene is TRBJ1-2, the V gene TRBV19, with TRBD1 matching 7 bases. The ends lost 5 bases at V and 1 base at J; junction bases unmatched: 10. Germline V gene lookup returns CDR1 LNHDA and CDR2 SQIVND (reference sequence). The CDR3 sequence is 16 residues long. CDR3 sequence: CASSPGTATVNYGYTF. CDR3 coding DNA: TGTGCCAGTAGTCCGGGGACAGCTACAGTTAACTATGGCTACACCTTC.

The rearrangement links TRBV19 to TRBJ1-5; maybe TRBD1 (5 bases). The germline V and J ends were trimmed by 5 bases and 7 bases, with 12 bases remaining between them. This CDR3 has 13 amino acids. Germline lookup yields CDR1 LNHDA and CDR2 SQIVND (reference sequence). The CDR3 bases are TGTGCCAGTAGTCTCAATAGGGGACAGCCCCAGCATTTT. It specifies CASSLNRGQPQHF. Full variable domain (outside the CDR3, taken from reference TRBV19 and TRBJ1-5): DGGITQSPKYLFRKEGQNVTLSCEQNLNHDAMYWYRQDPGQGLRLIYYSQIVNDFQKGDIAEGYSVSREKKESFPLTVTSAQKNPTAFYLCASSLNRGQPQHFGDGTRLSIL.

This chain links TRBV6-5 with TRBJ2-7, with 7 bases fitting TRBD1. The germline V gene encodes CDR1 MNHEY and CDR2 SVGAGI. J was trimmed by 1 base and V by 8 bases; bases with no gene match: 11. The CDR3 consists of 15 residues. The CDR3 loop reads CASSSFRDRSYEQYF. CDR3 bases: TGTGCCAGCTCCTCCTTTCGGGACAGATCCTACGAGCAGTACTTC.

The gene calls are TRBV7-9 and TRBJ1-5; perhaps TRBD1 as D (5 bases). Germline CDR1 is SEHNR and CDR2 is FQNEAQ (reference sequence). V gave up 3 bases and J gave up 6 bases, with 12 bases separating them. The CDR3 loop spans 14 amino acids. CDR3 DNA: TGTGCCAGCAGCTTCGGGGGAACGGTTCAGCCCCAGCATTTT. Translated: CASSFGGTVQPQHF.

The chain combines TRBV7-9 with TRBJ2-2, with 12 positions matching TRBD2. The CDR3 has 15 amino acids. Germline loops: CDR1 SEHNR, CDR2 FQNEAQ (reference sequence). V gave up 7 bases and J gave up 4 bases; unmatched junction bases: 4. CDR3 sequence reads: CASIGLAGPTGELFF. The CDR3 DNA is TGTGCCAGCATCGGACTAGCGGGACCCACCGGGGAGCTGTTTTTT.

The genes are TRBV4-1 and TRBJ2-5, with 10 bases aligning to TRBD2. V lost 6 bases and J lost 6; bases outside the gene matches: 10. Germline V lookup: CDR1 MGHRA, CDR2 YSYEKL. This CDR3 has 15 amino acids. The CDR3 sequence: CASSPGGSGGKTQYF. The CDR3, as DNA: TGCGCCAGCAGTCCCGGAGGTAGCGGGGGGAAGACCCAGTACTTC.

This chain joins TRBV30 and TRBJ2-7, with 8 bases lining up with TRBD1. V lost 1 base and J lost 5; bases outside the gene matches: 4. Germline V gene data show CDR1 as GTSNPN and CDR2 as SVGIG (reference sequence). The CDR3 extends over 13 amino acids. This chain's CDR3 is CAWSGQGANEQYF. In DNA form, the CDR3 reads TGTGCCTGGAGTGGGCAGGGGGCCAACGAGCAGTACTTC. The variable domain in full, completed from reference TRBV30 and TRBJ2-7, reads SQTIHQWPATLVQPVGSPLSLECTVEGTSNPNLYWYRQAAGRGLQLLFYSVGIGQISSEVPQNLSASRPQDRQFILSSKKLLLSDSGFYLCAWSGQGANEQYFGPGTRLTVT.

The V call is TRBV5-8, the J call TRBJ2-3; TRBD1 might be the D (6 bases). CDR3 length: 14 amino acids. Trimming removed 4 bases from V and 5 bases from J, with 14 bases in between. Germline values: CDR1 SGHTS, CDR2 YDEGEE. The CDR3: CASSLRGSGDTQYF. The CDR3 nucleotides read TGTGCCAGCAGCCTCAGGGGATCAGGAGATACGCAGTATTTT.

The chain carries TRBV6-2 or TRBV6-3 and TRBJ1-1; 8 nucleotides line up with TRBD1. CDR3 length: 13 amino acids. CDR1 MNHEY and CDR2 SVGEGT come from the germline V gene. V dropped 6 bases and J dropped 8; count of bases not matched to a gene: 8. CDR3 sequence: CASSSGTGREAFF. CDR3 in DNA: TGTGCCAGCAGCTCCGGGACAGGCCGAGAAGCTTTCTTT.

The chain is built from TRBV13 and TRBJ2-2; D call uncertain. This CDR3 comprises 13 residues. Germline V gene sequence: CDR1 PRHDT, CDR2 FYEKMQ (reference sequence). Trimming stripped 3 bases from V and 5 bases from J, with 7 bases between. CDR3 loop: CASSFPWTGELFF. The CDR3 nucleotides are TGTGCCAGCAGCTTCCCTTGGACCGGGGAGCTGTTTTTT.